Listed below are T cell receptor beta chains from one sample, sequenced in a study of persistence of HIV-infected CD4 T cells. TCRdb's copy holds only in-frame clones and misses some; the assay was immunoSEQ multiplex PCR. The top ten clones hold about 0.9% of a sample with 25,000 to 35,000 clones, roughly 82% of them seen once. These receptors have no known antigen. This material consisted of CD4+ T cells sorted from PBMCs after approximately 18-hour stimulation, taken from a patient who received antiretroviral therapy. The receptors were gathered from an adult man with HIV who was CMV-seropositive. Both conserved end residues are part of each CDR3. A D gene is named only where the DNA matches it firmly. Where a row states a size, it is once, few, many or the class of an expanded clone; other rows omit it.

TRBD1 | TRBJ1-2 | TRBV18 | . | CASSRGDYRDRMYGYTF | TGTGCCAGCTCACGGGGGGATTACCGGGACAGAATGTATGGCTACACCTTC
. | TRBJ1-5 | TRBV7-2 | . | CASSRTGSANTSGNQPQHF | TGTGCCAGCAGCAGGACGGGCAGCGCTAACACCAGCGGCAATCAGCCCCAGCATTTT
. | TRBJ1-6 | TRBV6-2/TRBV6-3 | . | CASSKGSGSTGLNSPLHF | TGTGCCAGCAGTAAAGGGTCTGGTTCTACAGGACTTAATTCACCCCTCCACTTT
TRBD2 | TRBJ2-1 | TRBV7-2 | . | CASSSRTSGGGPGWFF | TGTGCCAGCAGCTCCCGGACTAGCGGGGGGGGTCCTGGATGGTTCTTC
. | TRBJ1-1 | TRBV5-1 | . | CASSIQTGNTEAFF | TGCGCCAGCAGCATTCAGACAGGGAACACTGAAGCTTTCTTT
. | TRBJ1-2 | TRBV18 | . | CASSPRQRDYGYTF | TGTGCCAGCTCACCGAGACAGCGAGACTATGGCTACACCTTC
. | TRBJ2-3 | TRBV7-2 | . | CASSLAGLATDTQYF | TGTGCCAGCAGCTTAGCGGGTCTAGCCACAGATACGCAGTATTTT
. | TRBJ1-3 | TRBV7-8 | . | CASSLARQSSGNTIYF | TGTGCCAGCAGCTTAGCGCGACAGAGCTCTGGAAACACCATATATTTT
. | TRBJ1-2 | TRBV28 | . | CASRGIDGSAYGYTF | TGTGCCAGCAGGGGCATTGACGGATCGGCCTATGGCTACACCTTC
. | TRBJ1-2 | TRBV6-5 | . | CASSYRGNNYGYTF | TGTGCCAGCAGTTACCGGGGGAACAACTATGGCTACACCTTC
TRBD2 | TRBJ2-3 | TRBV12-5 | few | CASGLGTSGGTDTQYF | TGTGCTAGTGGTTTGGGGACTAGCGGGGGCACAGATACGCAGTATTTT
. | TRBJ1-5 | TRBV30 | . | CAWSFGSSNQPQHF | TGTGCCTGGAGTTTTGGAAGTAGCAATCAGCCCCAGCATTTT
. | TRBJ1-2 | TRBV4-2 | . | CASSQEEGFDVYGYTF | TGTGCCAGCAGCCAAGAGGAGGGTTTCGACGTATATGGCTACACCTTC
. | TRBJ2-7 | TRBV30 | . | CAWSVPDTSIGEQYF | TGTGCCTGGAGTGTACCGGACACCTCCATCGGGGAGCAGTACTTC
TRBD1 | TRBJ1-2 | TRBV25-1 | . | CASSDSGTGRRGYTF | TGTGCCAGCAGTGACTCCGGGACAGGGAGGAGAGGCTACACCTTC
. | TRBJ1-1 | TRBV9 | . | CASSVNEAFF | TGTGCCAGCAGCGTAAATGAAGCTTTCTTT
TRBD2 | TRBJ2-7 | TRBV7-9 | few | CASSLTGGRNEQYF | TGTGCCAGCAGCTTAACGGGGGGACGTAACGAGCAGTACTTC
. | TRBJ2-5 | TRBV7-2 | . | CASSFHTGFQETQYF | TGTGCCAGCAGCTTCCACACAGGGTTCCAAGAGACCCAGTACTTC
. | TRBJ2-3 | TRBV29-1 | . | CSAQWGTDTQYF | TGCAGCGCCCAATGGGGCACAGATACGCAGTATTTT
TRBD1 | TRBJ1-1 | TRBV7-9 | . | CASSSGTVNTEAFF | TGTGCCAGCAGCTCCGGGACAGTGAACACTGAAGCTTTCTTT